This record covers a single T cell receptor beta chain. Its target is not known. Sample time point: week 23, last vaccination. Doses consisted of 300 ug of mutant IDH1 20-mer peptide each, paired with topical imiquimod. Generated by immunoSEQ multiplex PCR, the TCRdb table keeps only in-frame clones and is missing some. This repertoire shows tens of thousands of clones, about 89% found once; its top ten account for around 1.3%. This sample is drawn from a study of a mutant IDH1 vaccine in newly diagnosed glioma. For the study at large: There were eight vaccinations for patients, given in weeks 1, 3, 5, 7, 11, 15, 19 and 23. Radiotherapy alone preceded vaccination by 4-6 weeks; alternatively, vaccination started with temozolomide cycles. Standard pretreatment was either radiotherapy, temozolomide, or, for most, radiochemotherapy with temozolomide. General study points: There were vaccine-induced immune responses in about 92% of the patients.

CDR1 and CDR2 from the germline V gene are SGHTA and FQGNSA. V lost 3 bases to trimming and J lost 7 bases, with 13 bases between them. CDR3 length: 14 amino acids. The chain employs TRBV7-2 and TRBJ1-5; D might be TRBD1 (6 bases). Specimen: PBMCs, collected from a glioma patient whose treatment included an IDH1 peptide vaccine. The TCR comes from a man aged 35-49 years with glioma. The CDR3 loop reads CASSFGGTGQPQHF. The CDR3, as DNA: TGTGCCAGCAGCTTCGGGGGCACCGGACAGCCCCAGCATTTT.